This T cell receptor beta chain was documented in a study of blood T cell repertoires in COVID-19. Study-wide background: The United States, Italy and Spain supplied acute and convalescent COVID-19 samples. In each case, the material was cDNA or gDNA derived from T cells, B-cell-depleted T cells, or PBMCs.

Everyone who took part was about 18 to 90 years old, and they came from over 20 US areas. Source study methods: Reference gene primer amplification in the assay estimated nucleated cell counts. The repertoire was sequenced with immunoSEQ multiplex PCR; TCRdb's copy has only in-frame clones and lacks some. V and J calls and clone size are those listed in that table; D and trimming were worked out from the DNA. The sample shows around 280,000 clones, approximately 88% of them seen only once. CDR1 and CDR2 (germline): GTSNPN, SVGIG (reference sequence). The V end lost 0 bases, the J end lost 4 bases, and 12 bases lay between the germline ends. The CDR3 covers 14 residues.

V gene TRBV30 combines with J gene TRBJ1-2, with D tentatively TRBD1 (5 bases). The specimen was PBMCs or T cells enriched from blood (not recorded which). The TCR comes from a woman in her forties who had recovered from COVID-19. The CDR3 reads CAWSVYGGGYGYTF. The CDR3 nucleotides read TGTGCCTGGAGTGTCTATGGGGGAGGCTATGGCTACACCTTC.